A selection of T cell receptor beta chains follows, all from one sample in a study of post-analysis software for immune sequencing data. TCRdb used MiXCR to reprocess the PCR reads, holding one entry per CDR3 protein. The top ten hold over 4.5% of the sample, which has fewer than 850,000 distinct CDR3 sequences, approximately 44% seen once. The sample was blood. Receptors originate from a girl between 5 and 17 years old with multiple sclerosis. The CDR3 runs from the conserved cysteine through the conserved F or W. Each record gives: CDR3 protein, CDR3 DNA, V gene, J gene, clone size, D gene. A D gene is named only where the DNA matches it firmly. The size field is filled for only some rows; it gives once, few, many or a size class.

CDR3aa: CASSLVVLGGEQYF; CDR3nt: TGTGCCAGCAGCTTAGTTGTCCTTGGTGGCGAGCAGTACTTC; v_gene: TRBV7-2; j_gene: TRBJ2-7; abundance: .; d_gene: .
CDR3aa: CASSPLAGEGTQYF; CDR3nt: TGTGCCAGCAGCCCTTTAGCGGGAGAGGGTACGCAGTATTTT; v_gene: TRBV7-8; j_gene: TRBJ2-3; abundance: .; d_gene: TRBD2
CDR3aa: CASSSSPEYEQYF; CDR3nt: TGTGCCAGCAGCTCAAGCCCCGAGTACGAGCAGTACTTC; v_gene: TRBV21-1; j_gene: TRBJ2-7; abundance: once; d_gene: .
CDR3aa: CATSGLAGPYNEQFF; CDR3nt: TGTGCCACCAGTGGTCTAGCGGGCCCATACAATGAGCAGTTCTTC; v_gene: TRBV24-1; j_gene: TRBJ2-1; abundance: .; d_gene: TRBD2
CDR3aa: CSVIIVNEQFF; CDR3nt: TGCAGCGTGATAATAGTCAATGAGCAGTTCTTC; v_gene: TRBV29-1; j_gene: TRBJ2-1; abundance: .; d_gene: .
CDR3aa: CASSLRTSLADTQYF; CDR3nt: TGCGCCAGCAGCTTGAGGACTAGCCTGGCAGATACGCAGTATTTT; v_gene: TRBV5-1; j_gene: TRBJ2-3; abundance: .; d_gene: TRBD2
CDR3aa: CASSNTQGDQETQYF; CDR3nt: TGTGCCAGCAGCAATACACAGGGGGACCAAGAGACCCAGTACTTC; v_gene: TRBV6-6; j_gene: TRBJ2-5; abundance: few; d_gene: TRBD1
CDR3aa: CASGQGGWGSEQYF; CDR3nt: TGTGCTAGTGGGCAAGGGGGATGGGGGTCCGAGCAGTACTTC; v_gene: TRBV12-5; j_gene: TRBJ2-7; abundance: .; d_gene: .
CDR3aa: CASSLYGNTIYF; CDR3nt: TGTGCCAGCAGTTTATACGGGAACACCATATATTTT; v_gene: TRBV28; j_gene: TRBJ1-3; abundance: .; d_gene: .
CDR3aa: CASSLSGRLSEQYF; CDR3nt: TGTGCCAGCAGTTTATCTGGCAGGTTGTCCGAGCAGTACTTC; v_gene: TRBV27; j_gene: TRBJ2-7; abundance: .; d_gene: .
CDR3aa: CSARGAGGFTEAFF; CDR3nt: TGCAGTGCTAGAGGGGCAGGGGGCTTCACTGAAGCTTTCTTT; v_gene: TRBV20-1; j_gene: TRBJ1-1; abundance: few; d_gene: TRBD1
CDR3aa: CSVDPQGLNTEAFF; CDR3nt: TGCAGCGTTGATCCACAGGGGTTGAACACTGAAGCTTTCTTT; v_gene: TRBV29-1; j_gene: TRBJ1-1; abundance: few; d_gene: TRBD1
CDR3aa: CASIGYSGANVLTF; CDR3nt: TGTGCCAGCATCGGGTACTCTGGGGCCAACGTCCTGACTTTC; v_gene: TRBV6-5; j_gene: TRBJ2-6; abundance: few; d_gene: .
CDR3aa: CASSQDRQGWYEQYF; CDR3nt: TGCGCCAGCAGCCAAGATCGTCAGGGGTGGTACGAGCAGTACTTC; v_gene: TRBV4-1; j_gene: TRBJ2-7; abundance: once; d_gene: .
CDR3aa: CSVDPVLAGVSEFF; CDR3nt: TGCAGCGTTGATCCGGTGCTAGCGGGAGTTTCCGAGTTCTTC; v_gene: TRBV29-1; j_gene: TRBJ2-1; abundance: .; d_gene: TRBD2
CDR3aa: CSARDLASGRSYEQYF; CDR3nt: TGCAGTGCTAGAGATCTGGCTAGCGGGAGATCCTACGAGCAGTACTTC; v_gene: TRBV20-1; j_gene: TRBJ2-7; abundance: few; d_gene: TRBD2
CDR3aa: CASSLGPGQGNTEAFF; CDR3nt: TGTGCCAGCAGTTTAGGTCCGGGACAGGGGAACACTGAAGCTTTCTTT; v_gene: TRBV12-3/TRBV12-4; j_gene: TRBJ1-1; abundance: .; d_gene: TRBD1
CDR3aa: CASSYYDEQYF; CDR3nt: TGTGCCAGCAGTTATTACGACGAGCAGTACTTC; v_gene: TRBV6-2/TRBV6-3; j_gene: TRBJ2-7; abundance: many; d_gene: .
CDR3aa: CASSFRDPVSAFF; CDR3nt: TGCGCCAGCAGCTTCCGGGACCCCGTGAGTGCTTTCTTT; v_gene: TRBV5-1; j_gene: TRBJ1-1; abundance: .; d_gene: .
CDR3aa: CATSRDWNSQETQYF; CDR3nt: TGTGCCACCAGCAGAGATTGGAACTCCCAAGAGACCCAGTACTTC; v_gene: TRBV15; j_gene: TRBJ2-5; abundance: .; d_gene: .
CDR3aa: CASTPDRGNYGYTF; CDR3nt: TGTGCCAGCACCCCGGACAGGGGGAACTATGGCTACACCTTC; v_gene: TRBV12-3/TRBV12-4; j_gene: TRBJ1-2; abundance: few; d_gene: TRBD1
CDR3aa: CSALIREGGDEQFF; CDR3nt: TGCAGCGCTTTAATCCGGGAGGGTGGCGATGAGCAGTTCTTC; v_gene: TRBV29-1; j_gene: TRBJ2-1; abundance: .; d_gene: TRBD2
CDR3aa: CASIQPGRPYNEQFF; CDR3nt: TGTGCCAGCATACAACCTGGGAGGCCCTACAATGAGCAGTTCTTC; v_gene: TRBV21-1; j_gene: TRBJ2-1; abundance: .; d_gene: .
CDR3aa: CSAHAGTASTDTQYF; CDR3nt: TGCAGCGCCCACGCCGGGACGGCTAGCACAGATACGCAGTATTTT; v_gene: TRBV29-1; j_gene: TRBJ2-3; abundance: .; d_gene: .
CDR3aa: CASSLEPAGPQPQHF; CDR3nt: TGCGCCAGCAGCTTGGAGCCGGCAGGGCCGCAGCCCCAGCATTTT; v_gene: TRBV5-1; j_gene: TRBJ1-5; abundance: once; d_gene: .
CDR3aa: CSVSFDTQYF; CDR3nt: TGCAGCGTTTCGTTCGATACGCAGTATTTT; v_gene: TRBV29-1; j_gene: TRBJ2-3; abundance: .; d_gene: .
CDR3aa: CASKKSSGAYEQYF; CDR3nt: TGTGCCAGCAAAAAGTCGAGCGGGGCCTACGAGCAGTACTTC; v_gene: TRBV6-2/TRBV6-3; j_gene: TRBJ2-7; abundance: .; d_gene: TRBD2
CDR3aa: CASSQVSTEQYF; CDR3nt: TGTGCCAGCAGCCAAGTCTCGACCGAGCAGTACTTC; v_gene: TRBV14; j_gene: TRBJ2-7; abundance: .; d_gene: .
CDR3aa: CSARDGRGTVEQYF; CDR3nt: TGCAGTGCTAGAGACGGGAGGGGAACTGTCGAGCAGTACTTC; v_gene: TRBV20-1; j_gene: TRBJ2-7; abundance: once; d_gene: TRBD2
CDR3aa: CAGRRIELTNEQFF; CDR3nt: TGTGCCGGGAGGCGTATAGAGCTCACCAATGAGCAGTTCTTC; v_gene: TRBV30; j_gene: TRBJ2-1; abundance: .; d_gene: .
CDR3aa: CASGGLYTDTQYF; CDR3nt: TGTGCCAGCGGGGGACTTTACACAGATACGCAGTATTTT; v_gene: TRBV7-2; j_gene: TRBJ2-3; abundance: .; d_gene: .
CDR3aa: CASRYDRDHYTF; CDR3nt: TGTGCCAGCAGATACGACAGGGATCACTACACCTTC; v_gene: TRBV12-3/TRBV12-4; j_gene: TRBJ1-2; abundance: .; d_gene: TRBD1
CDR3aa: CSARPDPTSGAYEQYF; CDR3nt: TGCAGTGCTAGGCCAGACCCGACTAGCGGGGCCTACGAGCAGTACTTC; v_gene: TRBV20-1; j_gene: TRBJ2-7; abundance: .; d_gene: TRBD2
CDR3aa: CASGLARPGEFF; CDR3nt: TGTGCCAGCGGTTTAGCCAGGCCAGGGGAGTTCTTC; v_gene: TRBV12-3/TRBV12-4; j_gene: TRBJ2-1; abundance: .; d_gene: .
CDR3aa: CSVGGWTSTDTQYF; CDR3nt: TGCAGCGTTGGCGGTTGGACTAGCACAGATACGCAGTATTTT; v_gene: TRBV29-1; j_gene: TRBJ2-3; abundance: .; d_gene: .
CDR3aa: CASSPGGVGDSNQPQHF; CDR3nt: TGTGCCAGCAGTCCCGGGGGCGTGGGGGATAGCAATCAGCCCCAGCATTTT; v_gene: TRBV27; j_gene: TRBJ1-5; abundance: .; d_gene: .
CDR3aa: CASRLGTDYEQYF; CDR3nt: TGTGCCAGCAGACTTGGGACAGACTACGAGCAGTACTTC; v_gene: TRBV7-9; j_gene: TRBJ2-7; abundance: .; d_gene: TRBD1
CDR3aa: CAWESGVNEQYF; CDR3nt: TGTGCCTGGGAATCAGGGGTAAACGAGCAGTACTTC; v_gene: TRBV30; j_gene: TRBJ2-7; abundance: .; d_gene: .
CDR3aa: CASSMTTITDTQYF; CDR3nt: TGTGCCAGCAGCATGACTACGATCACAGATACGCAGTATTTT; v_gene: TRBV11-2; j_gene: TRBJ2-3; abundance: .; d_gene: .
CDR3aa: CATGLAGVSDTQYF; CDR3nt: TGTGCCACGGGACTAGCGGGAGTGTCGGATACGCAGTATTTT; v_gene: TRBV25-1; j_gene: TRBJ2-3; abundance: .; d_gene: TRBD2
CDR3aa: CSAIRVPSYNEQFF; CDR3nt: TGCAGTGCTATCCGGGTCCCCTCTTACAATGAGCAGTTCTTC; v_gene: TRBV20-1; j_gene: TRBJ2-1; abundance: .; d_gene: .
CDR3aa: CASSQDLGPRYEQYF; CDR3nt: TGTGCCAGCAGCCAAGATTTGGGACCACGCTACGAGCAGTACTTC; v_gene: TRBV4-2; j_gene: TRBJ2-7; abundance: .; d_gene: .
CDR3aa: CATIGGGDYGYTF; CDR3nt: TGTGCCACCATCGGTGGGGGAGACTATGGCTACACCTTC; v_gene: TRBV10-3; j_gene: TRBJ1-2; abundance: .; d_gene: .
CDR3aa: CSARDSRRRDTGELFF; CDR3nt: TGCAGTGCTAGAGATAGTCGGAGGCGAGACACCGGGGAGCTGTTTTTT; v_gene: TRBV20-1; j_gene: TRBJ2-2; abundance: .; d_gene: .
CDR3aa: CASSNPGLAMETQYF; CDR3nt: TGCGCCAGCAGCAATCCAGGACTAGCGATGGAGACCCAGTACTTC; v_gene: TRBV5-1; j_gene: TRBJ2-5; abundance: few; d_gene: TRBD2
CDR3aa: CSVVWQEGRLLETQYF; CDR3nt: TGCAGCGTTGTGTGGCAGGAGGGCCGTTTGTTGGAGACCCAGTACTTC; v_gene: TRBV29-1; j_gene: TRBJ2-5; abundance: few; d_gene: .
CDR3aa: CATSRSADLGETQYF; CDR3nt: TGTGCCACCAGCAGGTCGGCGGATCTGGGAGAGACCCAGTACTTC; v_gene: TRBV15; j_gene: TRBJ2-5; abundance: few; d_gene: .
CDR3aa: CASSLMGSEAFF; CDR3nt: TGTGCCAGCAGTTTAATGGGATCTGAAGCTTTCTTT; v_gene: TRBV12-3/TRBV12-4; j_gene: TRBJ1-1; abundance: .; d_gene: .
CDR3aa: CSAKWEFEQYF; CDR3nt: TGCAGTGCTAAGTGGGAGTTCGAGCAGTACTTC; v_gene: TRBV20-1; j_gene: TRBJ2-7; abundance: few; d_gene: .